This is a list of T cell receptor beta chains from one sample in a study of T cells in Graves' hyperthyroidism and ophthalmopathy. TCRdb recomputed calls from the multiplex PCR reads with MiXCR, one row per CDR3 protein. The sample yields about 400,000 distinct CDR3 sequences, under 15% seen once. Sequencing input: blood. The receptor source for this set is a woman aged 25 to 39 with Graves' hyperthyroidism. Each CDR3 is given with its conserved first and last residue. Rows may omit the clone size; those that give it use once, few, many or a size class.

clone size	J gene	CDR3 length	V gene	CDR3 protein
many	TRBJ2-5	17	TRBV20-1	CSASPLASGAYQETQYF
.	TRBJ2-1	17	TRBV4-1	CASSQEYAGSSYNEQFF
.	TRBJ1-1	18	TRBV9	CASTRGSEVGRGDTEAFF
.	TRBJ2-3	16	TRBV10-3	CAISESGSGDTDTQYF
.	TRBJ1-2	12	TRBV20-1	CSAFDTPDGYTF
.	TRBJ1-5	15	TRBV28	CATLTGTATNQPQHF
many	TRBJ2-7	14	TRBV18	CASSQRDRSYEQYF
.	TRBJ1-2	16	TRBV5-5	CASSSSATGIIEGYTF
many	TRBJ1-2	12	TRBV29-1	CSAGQGDYGYTF
few	TRBJ1-3	15	TRBV6-1	CASSLHQSGGNTIYF
many	TRBJ2-1	13	TRBV11-1	CASSRVDSDEQFF
.	TRBJ2-7	13	TRBV3-1	CASVGQPGDEQYF
once	TRBJ2-3	19	TRBV7-2	CASSRTDPTLAGGGDTQYF
many	TRBJ2-1	15	TRBV5-5	CASSSGRGAYNEQFF
.	TRBJ2-1	14	TRBV25-1	CASSELGAGNEQFF
few	TRBJ2-7	15	TRBV7-8	CASSPLPGGPSEQYF
many	TRBJ1-2	14	TRBV27	CASSFTGVGYGYTF
many	TRBJ2-7	15	TRBV20-1	CSAPKQGAYPYEQYF
many	TRBJ1-5	13	TRBV7-2	CASSPGPDQPQHF
many	TRBJ1-1	16	TRBV18	CASSPERQFMNTEAFF
.	TRBJ1-2	12	TRBV30	CAWSWTGGGYTF
many	TRBJ2-3	12	TRBV24-1	CATSGAVDTQYF
many	TRBJ1-1	19	TRBV6-1	CASSAQSRTSRDANTEAFF
.	TRBJ2-2	16	TRBV3-1	CASSQEGVALAGELFF
many	TRBJ1-6	14	TRBV28	CASSLSKANSPLHF
many	TRBJ1-6	15	TRBV6-1	CASSESRGQYSPLHF
few	TRBJ2-2	15	TRBV27	CASSLLASGSGELFF
many	TRBJ2-1	16	TRBV2	CASSEAHDRRVNEQFF
few	TRBJ1-2	12	TRBV6-1	CASSEHIYGYTF
many	TRBJ2-1	14	TRBV20-1	CSAKNGQNYNEQFF
.	TRBJ1-2	13	TRBV7-8	CASSLVSGNGYTF
.	TRBJ1-5	15	TRBV4-1	CASSIQGASNQPQHF
many	TRBJ2-3	18	TRBV27	CASSSGRWGRLAPDTQYF
.	TRBJ2-1	14	TRBV7-7	CASSSRQGSGEQFF
.	TRBJ2-7	13	TRBV27	CASSLGHNYEQYF
medium-sized	TRBJ2-1	11	TRBV10-3	CAISYGNEQFF
many	TRBJ1-6	15	TRBV20-1	CSAAQGDTYNSPLHF
many	TRBJ2-1	15	TRBV3-1	CASSHPSVKYNEQFF